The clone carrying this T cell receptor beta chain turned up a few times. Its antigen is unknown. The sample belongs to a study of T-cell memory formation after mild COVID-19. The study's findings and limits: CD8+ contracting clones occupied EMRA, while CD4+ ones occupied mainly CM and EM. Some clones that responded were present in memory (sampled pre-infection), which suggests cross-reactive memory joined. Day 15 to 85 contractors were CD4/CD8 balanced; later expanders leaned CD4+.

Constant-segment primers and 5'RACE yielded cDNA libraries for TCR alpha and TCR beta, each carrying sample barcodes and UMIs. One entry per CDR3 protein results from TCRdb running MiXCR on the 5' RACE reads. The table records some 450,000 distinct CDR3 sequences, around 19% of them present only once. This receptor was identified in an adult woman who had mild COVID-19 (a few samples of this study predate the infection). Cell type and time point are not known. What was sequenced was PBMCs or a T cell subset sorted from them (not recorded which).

CDR3 in amino acids: CSARDRRQGVGQPQHF. Written as DNA, the CDR3 is TGCAGTGCTAGAGATCGCCGTCAGGGGGTCGGTCAGCCCCAGCATTTT. The V gene is TRBV20-1, the J gene TRBJ1-5; 7 nucleotides line up with TRBD1. The CDR3 sequence is 16 residues long. In germline, CDR1 is DFQATT, CDR2 SNEGSKA (reference sequence). The junction had 11 bases not matched to a gene; V was cut back by 0 bases and J by 6 bases.